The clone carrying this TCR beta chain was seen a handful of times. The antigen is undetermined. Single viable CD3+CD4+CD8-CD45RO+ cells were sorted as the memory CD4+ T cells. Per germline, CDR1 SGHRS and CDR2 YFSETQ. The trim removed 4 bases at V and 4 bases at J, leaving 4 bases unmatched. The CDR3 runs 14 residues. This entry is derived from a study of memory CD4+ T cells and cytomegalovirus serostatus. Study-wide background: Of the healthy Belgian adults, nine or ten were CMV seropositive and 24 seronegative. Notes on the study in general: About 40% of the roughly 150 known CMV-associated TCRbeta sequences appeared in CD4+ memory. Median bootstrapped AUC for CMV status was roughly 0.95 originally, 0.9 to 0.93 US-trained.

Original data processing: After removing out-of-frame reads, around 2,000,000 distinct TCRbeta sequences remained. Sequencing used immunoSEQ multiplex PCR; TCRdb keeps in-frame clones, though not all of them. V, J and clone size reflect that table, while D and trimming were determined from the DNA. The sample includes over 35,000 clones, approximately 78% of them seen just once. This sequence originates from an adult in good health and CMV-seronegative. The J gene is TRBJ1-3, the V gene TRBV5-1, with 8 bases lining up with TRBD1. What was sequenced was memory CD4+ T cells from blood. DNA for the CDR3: TGCGCCAGCAGCCGGACAGGGTTCGGAAACACCATATATTTT. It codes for CASSRTGFGNTIYF.